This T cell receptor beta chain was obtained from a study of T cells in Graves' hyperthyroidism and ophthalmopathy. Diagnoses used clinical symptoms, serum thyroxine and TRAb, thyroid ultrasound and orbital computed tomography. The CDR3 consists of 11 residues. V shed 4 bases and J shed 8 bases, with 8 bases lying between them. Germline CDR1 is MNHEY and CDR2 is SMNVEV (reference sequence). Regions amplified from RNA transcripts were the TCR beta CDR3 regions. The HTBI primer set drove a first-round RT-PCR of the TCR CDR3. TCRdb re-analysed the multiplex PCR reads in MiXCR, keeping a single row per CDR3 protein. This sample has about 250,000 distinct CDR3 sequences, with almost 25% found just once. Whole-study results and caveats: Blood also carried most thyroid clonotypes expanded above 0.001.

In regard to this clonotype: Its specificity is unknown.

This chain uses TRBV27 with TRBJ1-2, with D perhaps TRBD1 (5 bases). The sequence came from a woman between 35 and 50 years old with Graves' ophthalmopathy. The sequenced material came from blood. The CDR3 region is CASSSGSGYTF. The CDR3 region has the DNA TGTGCCAGCAGTTCAGGGAGCGGCTACACCTTC.